The next 22 T cell receptor beta chains were all read from a single sample in a study of blood T cell repertoires in COVID-19. The assay was immunoSEQ multiplex PCR, and TCRdb's table has in-frame clones only and misses some. The data hold some 220,000 clones, with about 82% observed a single time. The sample consisted of peripheral blood. These receptors all come from a middle-aged man with COVID-19, enrolled during active disease.

The rearrangement links TRBV24-1 to TRBJ1-2, with 7 positions matching TRBD1. The CDR3 totals 14 residues. Unmatched junction bases numbered 5, after V lost 4 bases and J lost 4 bases. Germline V gives CDR1 KGHDR, CDR2 SFDVKD. The CDR3, as DNA: TGTGCCACCAGTGACCCCGGGACAGCCTATGGCTACACCTTC. Protein sequence: CATSDPGTAYGYTF.

The chain recombines TRBV28 with TRBJ2-5; 10 nucleotides match TRBD1. This CDR3 has 13 amino acids. The germline gives CDR1 MDHEN, CDR2 SYDVKM. The junction had 3 bases not matched to a gene; V was cut back by 6 bases and J by 5 bases. The CDR3 bases are TGTGCCAGCAGCGGGACAGGGGACGAGACCCAGTACTTC. Translating gives CASSGTGDETQYF.

In regard to this clone: Additional DNA sequences in this sample encode the identical CDR3. The chain carries TRBV7-8 and TRBJ2-3; 12 nucleotides match TRBD2. This CDR3 is built from 15 residues. Germline trimming cut 5 bases from V and 3 bases from J; bases unmatched to any gene: 3. Germline V gene lookup returns CDR1 SGHVS and CDR2 FQNEAQ. This CDR3 is CASSPSGGGTDTQYF. The DNA of the CDR3 is TGTGCCAGCAGCCCTAGCGGGGGGGGGACAGATACGCAGTATTTT.

This chain uses TRBV9 with TRBJ1-2; D is possibly TRBD1 (6 bases). The CDR3 is made up of 13 amino acids. V lost 0 bases to trimming and J lost 6 bases, with 9 bases between them. The germline V gene has CDR1 SGDLS and CDR2 YYNGEE. The CDR3 spells CASSVAGVDGYTF. DNA for the CDR3: TGTGCCAGCAGCGTAGCAGGGGTTGATGGCTACACCTTC.

The V call is TRBV4-2, the J call TRBJ2-3, with TRBD2 matching 7 bases. The CDR3 is 13 residues long. The V and J ends lost 2 bases and 6 bases, in that order; junction bases with no gene match: 2. Looked up from germline, CDR1 is LGHNA and CDR2 is YNFKEQ. CDR3 in amino acids: CASSQLGGDTQYF. The CDR3 region has the DNA TGTGCCAGCAGCCAATTGGGGGGGGATACGCAGTATTTT.

The chain couples TRBV5-4 to TRBJ1-2, with D possibly TRBD1 on 5 matching bases. V was clipped by 4 bases and J by 2 bases, with 9 bases between them. The length of the CDR3 is 13 residues. The germline CDR1 and CDR2 sequences are SGHNT and YYREEE (reference sequence). In DNA form, the CDR3 reads TGTGCCAGCAGCCCGGACACGAACTATGGCTACACCTTC. Translation: CASSPDTNYGYTF. Full variable domain (outside the CDR3, taken from reference TRBV5-4 and TRBJ1-2): ETGVTQSPTHLIKTRGQQVTLRCSSQSGHNTVSWYQQALGQGPQFIFQYYREEENGRGNFPPRFSGLQFPNYSSELNVNALELDDSALYLCASSPDTNYGYTFGSGTRLTVV.

Many counts were recorded for this clone. The V call is TRBV30, the J call TRBJ1-5; no definite D call. The CDR3 contains 13 residues. In germline, CDR1 is GTSNPN, CDR2 SVGIG (reference sequence). Between the trimmed V and J ends, which lost 0 bases and 3 bases, there was a span of 6 bases. The CDR3 bases are TGTGCCTGGAGTGTTGCTAACAATCAGCCCCAGCATTTT. This sequence encodes CAWSVANNQPQHF.

This clone was observed a few times. This rearrangement joins TRBV19 to TRBJ1-6; TRBD1 agrees at 7 bases. This CDR3 is built from 15 residues. Germline V gene lookup returns CDR1 LNHDA and CDR2 SQIVND (reference sequence). V was clipped by 4 bases and J by 9 bases; unmatched bases: 9. The CDR3 region has the DNA TGTGCCAGTAGTACCTCCAAGGGGGCTGGTTCACCCCTCCACTTT. This codes for CASSTSKGAGSPLHF.

The count of this clone is one. The rearrangement joins TRBV5-1 to TRBJ2-3; 13 bases map to TRBD2. Germline V gives CDR1 SGHRS, CDR2 YFSETQ. The CDR3 length is 16 residues. V shed 4 bases, J shed 1 base, and the junction held 3 bases outside the gene matches. CDR3 in DNA: TGCGCCAGCAGCATAGGACTAGCGGGGGGCACAGATACGCAGTATTTT. Protein: CASSIGLAGGTDTQYF.

This rearrangement joins TRBV4-2 to TRBJ1-5; D not certain. With 4 bases removed from V and 6 bases from J, the gap between germline ends came to 10 bases. From germline, CDR1 is LGHNA and CDR2 YNFKEQ. This CDR3 has 13 residues. The CDR3 coding sequence is TGTGCCAGCAGCCCCGAGACGGGTCAGCCCCAGCATTTT. It specifies CASSPETGQPQHF.

This chain links TRBV27 with TRBJ1-5; 10 positions match TRBD1. The germline gives CDR1 MNHEY, CDR2 SMNVEV (reference sequence). V lost 6 bases to trimming and J lost 6 bases; unmatched junction nucleotides: 8. The CDR3 has 15 residues. CDR3 DNA sequence: TGTGCCAGCAGGGGGACAGGGGAGATGGGTCAGCCCCAGCATTTT. Translation: CASRGTGEMGQPQHF.

The rearrangement links TRBV5-1 to TRBJ2-7; weak D call: TRBD1 (6 bases). V lost 4 bases, J lost 3 bases, and 14 bases lay in between. The CDR3 length is 14 residues. From germline, CDR1 is SGHRS and CDR2 YFSETQ. The CDR3 reads CASSPGAGDYEQYF. The CDR3 DNA reads TGCGCCAGCAGCCCCGGTGCAGGGGACTACGAGCAGTACTTC.

J is TRBJ1-5 and V is TRBV7-2; TRBD1 matches at 7 bases. The CDR3 consists of 16 residues. J was trimmed by 3 bases and V by 5 bases; bases with no gene match: 10. The germline CDR1 and CDR2 sequences are SGHTA and FQGNSA. This chain's CDR3 is CASSPGDRVDNQPQHF. CDR3 sequence (DNA): TGTGCCAGCAGCCCGGGCGACAGGGTTGACAATCAGCCCCAGCATTTT.

The sample holds one count of this clone. V and J are TRBV7-8 and TRBJ2-1; TRBD1 aligns across 8 bases. CDR1 and CDR2 from the germline V gene are SGHVS and FQNEAQ. CDR3 length equals 13 residues. J lost 7 bases, V lost 5 bases, and 4 bases had no gene match. The CDR3 DNA sequence: TGTGCCAGCAGCCGGACAGGGCGGAATGAGCAGTTCTTC. Its protein is CASSRTGRNEQFF. The full variable domain, in which reference TRBV7-8 and TRBJ2-1 provide the parts outside the CDR3, is GAGVSQSPRYKVAKRGQDVALRCDPISGHVSLFWYQQALGQGPEFLTYFQNEAQLDKSGLPSDRFFAERPEGSVSTLKIQRTQQEDSAVYLCASSRTGRNEQFFGPGTRLTVL.

The gene calls are TRBV6-5 and TRBJ2-5, with TRBD2 identical over 7 bases. The CDR3 length is 15 residues. Germline V CDR1 and CDR2: MNHEY, SVGAGI. Germline trimming cut 0 bases from V and 7 bases from J; bases unmatched to any gene: 8. The CDR3 DNA follows: TGTGCCAGCAGTTACTCAGCGGGACCCCTGGGGACCCAGTACTTC. Amino acids: CASSYSAGPLGTQYF.

This CDR3 reads CASSQDGGAGYTF. Here the CDR3 DNA reads TGTGCCAGCAGCCAAGATGGGGGGGCCGGCTACACCTTC. The chain joins TRBV3-1 (or the pseudogene TRBV3-2) to TRBJ1-2, with D possibly TRBD1 on 6 matching bases. The germline V and J ends were trimmed by 0 bases and 8 bases, with 10 bases remaining between them. CDR3 length equals 13 residues. CDR1 and CDR2 from the germline V gene are LGHDT and YNNKEL (reference sequence).

The chain combines TRBV4-1 with TRBJ1-6; TRBD1 might be the D (5 bases). Germline V lookup: CDR1 MGHRA, CDR2 YSYEKL. CDR3 size: 17 residues. V was cut by 3 bases and J by 1 base, with 13 bases left in between. The CDR3 protein is CASSQDIMVSYNSPLHF. In nucleotides, the CDR3 is TGCGCCAGCAGCCAGGACATTATGGTGTCCTATAATTCACCCCTCCACTTT.

CDR3 sequence (DNA): TGCGCCAGCAGCTTAGAGATATTGGGCCTCGATACGCAGTATTTT. It is translated as CASSLEILGLDTQYF. V is TRBV5-1 and J is TRBJ2-3; D unclear. The ends were cut back, 2 bases at V and 6 bases at J, with 16 bases in the middle. The CDR3 totals 15 residues. Germline lookup yields CDR1 SGHRS and CDR2 YFSETQ. The complete variable domain, with remaining parts taken from reference TRBV5-1 and TRBJ2-3, reads KAGVTQTPRYLIKTRGQQVTLSCSPISGHRSVSWYQQTPGQGLQFLFEYFSETQRNKGNFPGRFSGRQFSNSRSEMNVSTLELGDSALYLCASSLEILGLDTQYFGPGTRLTVL.

The rearrangement uses TRBV6-5 and TRBJ1-2, with 8 nucleotides matching TRBD1. Germline V gives CDR1 MNHEY, CDR2 SVGAGI. The CDR3 is made up of 14 amino acids. Trimming at V came to 6 bases and at J to 5 bases, leaving 8 bases not matched to a gene. DNA for the CDR3: TGTGCCAGCAGCAGAGGACAGGGCCTTTATGGCTACACCTTC. This encodes CASSRGQGLYGYTF.

The genes are TRBV7-2 and TRBJ2-1, with 12 bases aligning to TRBD2. Losses at the gene ends were 5 bases for V and 4 bases for J; bases not matched to a gene: 12. Germline V gene sequence: CDR1 SGHTA, CDR2 FQGNSA. The CDR3 sequence is 18 residues long. The DNA for the CDR3 is TGTGCCAGCAGCGACGGACTAGCGGGGAATTCCAAATACAATGAGCAGTTCTTC. It codes for CASSDGLAGNSKYNEQFF.

The chain is built from TRBV11-2 and TRBJ2-7; 10 positions agree with TRBD2. Germline lookup yields CDR1 SGHAT and CDR2 FQNNGV. Trimming at V came to 2 bases and at J to 5 bases, leaving 3 bases not matched to a gene. The CDR3 totals 14 residues. CDR3 protein: CASSLQAGGDEQYF. The DNA of the CDR3 is TGTGCCAGCAGCTTACAAGCGGGGGGGGACGAGCAGTACTTC.

The V gene is TRBV7-3, the J gene TRBJ1-2; the match to TRBD1 covers 8 bases. The CDR3 covers 17 residues. The germline V gene encodes CDR1 SGHTA and CDR2 FQGTGA. Trimming cost V 1 base and J 2 bases; bases outside gene matches: 9. The CDR3 protein is CASSLSPTGVGNYGYTF. The CDR3 DNA reads TGTGCCAGCAGCTTAAGTCCGACAGGGGTGGGCAACTATGGCTACACCTTC. The whole variable domain, remainder taken from reference TRBV7-3 and TRBJ1-2, is GAGVSQTPSNKVTEKGKYVELRCDPISGHTALYWYRQSLGQGPEFLIYFQGTGAADDSGLPNDRFFAVRPEGSVSTLKIQRTERGDSAVYLCASSLSPTGVGNYGYTFGSGTRLTVV.